The 15 T cell receptor beta chains below come from one sample, sequenced in a study of human T cells and chemical hapten exposure. Noted time point: pre-sensitization, week 0. This sample's treatment: therapeutic diphenylcyclopropenone sensitization with weekly scalp DPC. A single record per CDR3 protein comes from TCRdb applying MiXCR to the RACE reads. Seen here are some 330,000 distinct CDR3 sequences, around 5% observed once, and the top ten hold approximately 8.2%. The sample in question was whole blood, obtained in connection with sensitization to the hapten diphenylcyclopropenone (DPC). These receptors originate from a woman aged 18 to 35 with alopecia areata. Some clones in this sample may be carry-over from other donors' samples.

This clonotype was seen more than once but under ten times. This chain links TRBV12-3 or TRBV12-4 with TRBJ1-2; 7 bases fit TRBD1. The CDR3 totals 16 residues. Trimming removed 3 bases from V and 2 bases from J; junction bases left unmatched: 9. The CDR3 loop is CASSFGTTGTNYGYTF. CDR3 coding DNA: TGTGCCAGCAGTTTTGGGACGACAGGGACGAACTATGGCTACACCTTC.

In this sample, this clonotype turned up a few times. This CDR3 reads CANSLDRNYGYTF. CDR3 nucleotide sequence: TGTGCCAACAGTCTCGACAGGAACTATGGCTACACCTTC. This rearrangement joins TRBV7-9 to TRBJ1-2, with a weak D call TRBD1 (6 bases). CDR3 length: 13 amino acids. Per the germline V gene, CDR1 is SEHNR and CDR2 is FQNEAQ (reference sequence). V was shortened by 10 bases and J by 2 bases, with 14 bases between the two germline ends.

V is TRBV12-3 or TRBV12-4 and J is TRBJ2-7; D unresolved. The germline V and J ends were trimmed by 2 bases and 2 bases, with 7 bases remaining between them. The CDR3 covers 13 residues. DNA for the CDR3: TGTGCCAGCAGTTTATGGGATACCTACGAGCAGTACTTC. This codes for CASSLWDTYEQYF.

The chain combines TRBV2 with TRBJ1-1; 9 nucleotides align to TRBD1. Trimming took 6 bases from V and 1 from J; bases not matched to a gene: 3. Germline CDR1 and CDR2: SNHLY and FYNNEI. The CDR3 length is 14 residues. The CDR3 coding sequence is TGTGCCAGCAGCGGACAGGGGCCGAACACTGAAGCTTTCTTT. This gives the protein CASSGQGPNTEAFF. Variable domain in full (rest from reference TRBV2 and TRBJ1-1): EPEVTQTPSHQVTQMGQEVILRCVPISNHLYFYWYRQILGQKVEFLVSFYNNEISEKSEIFDDQFSVERPDGSNFTLKIRSTKLEDSAMYFCASSGQGPNTEAFFGQGTRLTVV.

The sample holds many counts of this clonotype. For the CDR3, the DNA is TGCAGCGGGAAAACAGGGGTAGCTGAAGCTTTCTTT. Its protein product is CSGKTGVAEAFF. V gene TRBV29-1 combines with J gene TRBJ1-1; 7 bases align to TRBD1. With 7 bases clipped from V and 6 bases from J, the junction kept 8 bases outside the gene matches. The CDR3 has 12 residues. The germline CDR1 and CDR2 sequences are SQVTM and ANQGSEA. Full variable domain (outside the CDR3, taken from reference TRBV29-1 and TRBJ1-1): SAVISQKPSRDICQRGTSLTIQCQVDSQVTMMFWYRQQPGQSLTLIATANQGSEATYESGFVIDKFPISRPNLTFSTLTVSNMSPEDSSIYLCSGKTGVAEAFFGQGTRLTVV.

This clonotype was found many times. The chain uses TRBV4-3 and TRBJ2-2; D might be TRBD1 (6 bases). Trimming removed 0 bases at V and 6 bases at J, with 17 bases between. CDR3 size: 17 residues. Germline CDR1 and CDR2: LGHNA and YSLEER. CDR3 coding DNA: TGCGCCAGCAGCCAAGATAGACGGCAGGGGCTAGCCGGGGAGCTGTTTTTT. Translating it yields CASSQDRRQGLAGELFF.

V gene TRBV20-1 combines with J gene TRBJ1-3; the D is unclear. The length of the CDR3 is 17 residues. The germline V and J ends were trimmed by 0 bases and 4 bases, with 19 bases remaining between them. CDR1 DFQATT and CDR2 SNEGSKA come from the germline V gene (reference sequence). The CDR3 bases are TGCAGTGCTAGAGATCCCGAGAAGCCTGCTGTGGGAAACACCATATATTTT. Protein sequence: CSARDPEKPAVGNTIYF.

This clonotype has at least ten counts. The chain employs TRBV7-2 and TRBJ2-1, with a weak D call TRBD1 (6 bases). This CDR3 has 15 amino acids. The ends were cut back, 5 bases at V and 2 bases at J, with 13 bases in the middle. The germline CDR1 and CDR2 sequences are SGHTA and FQGNSA. The CDR3 nucleotides read TGTGCCAGCAGCACCGGATGGGGGCCCTACAATGAGCAGTTCTTC. Amino acids: CASSTGWGPYNEQFF.

The J gene is TRBJ2-5, the V gene TRBV7-8; either TRBD1 or TRBD2 may fit D (6 bases each). This CDR3 contains 14 residues. With 1 base removed from V and 8 bases from J, the gap between germline ends came to 14 bases. Per the germline V gene, CDR1 is SGHVS and CDR2 is FQNEAQ. The CDR3 nucleotides read TGTGCCAGCAGCTTAGTAGTAGGGGGAGGTACCCAGTACTTC. It yields the protein CASSLVVGGGTQYF.

The sample holds a few counts of this clonotype. This chain connects TRBV4-2 to TRBJ1-2; maybe TRBD1 (5 bases). Germline V CDR1 and CDR2: LGHNA, YNFKEQ. The V end lost 0 bases, the J end lost 8 bases, and 10 bases lay between the germline ends. This CDR3 region has 13 residues. Here the CDR3 reads CASSQDKDKGYTF. CDR3 nucleotides: TGTGCCAGCAGCCAAGACAAGGACAAGGGCTACACCTTC.

V gene TRBV29-1 combines with J gene TRBJ2-5, with a weak D call TRBD1 (7 bases). Per germline, CDR1 SQVTM and CDR2 ANQGSEA. This CDR3 is built from 16 residues. The V end was cut by 4 bases, the J end by 5 bases, with 23 bases between. The CDR3 reads CSVGLQGGTSWETQYF. CDR3 sequence (DNA): TGCAGCGTTGGACTTCAGGGGGGCACCTCATGGGAGACCCAGTACTTC.

This clonotype came up many times. The chain uses TRBV12-3 or TRBV12-4 and TRBJ1-2; tentative D call: TRBD1 (5 bases). The ends were cut back, 6 bases at V and 2 bases at J, with 13 bases in the middle. The length of the CDR3 is 14 residues. The CDR3 protein is CASRGVPANYGYTF. The CDR3 DNA follows: TGTGCCAGCAGAGGGGTGCCAGCGAACTATGGCTACACCTTC.

This rearrangement joins TRBV10-3 to TRBJ2-3, with D perhaps being TRBD1 or TRBD2 (5 bases each). The CDR3 runs to 15 residues. Trimming removed 7 bases at V and 5 bases at J, with 19 bases between. CDR1 is ENHRY and CDR2 is SYGVKD in the germline V gene. CDR3 nucleotides: TGTGCCATCACGGGAACGGGGACCAAGGGAGATACGCAGTATTTT. Its translation: CAITGTGTKGDTQYF.

This clonotype was seen only a few times. The chain has TRBV12-3 or TRBV12-4 and TRBJ1-2; maybe TRBD1 (5 bases). V was trimmed by 4 bases and J by 8 bases, leaving 14 bases between them. The CDR3 runs 13 residues. The CDR3 nucleotides are TGTGCCAGCAGTTCGGGACCGGGGAGAGGCTACACCTTC. It codes for CASSSGPGRGYTF.

This clonotype appeared a few times. CDR3 coding DNA: TGTGCCAGCAGCTCAAGTGGGACCGCGAGGTATTACAATGAGCAGTTCTTC. Its protein product is CASSSSGTARYYNEQFF. This chain joins TRBV9 and TRBJ2-1; possibly TRBD1 or TRBD2 for D (5 bases each). Trimming pared 4 bases from V and 4 bases from J, leaving 21 bases between. The CDR3 is made up of 17 amino acids. Germline V gene sequence: CDR1 SGDLS, CDR2 YYNGEE. The full variable domain, in which reference TRBV9 and TRBJ2-1 provide the parts outside the CDR3, is DSGVTQTPKHLITATGQRVTLRCSPRSGDLSVYWYQQSLDQGLQFLIQYYNGEERAKGNILERFSAQQFPDLHSELNLSSLELGDSALYFCASSSSGTARYYNEQFFGPGTRLTVL.